The T cell receptor beta chain described here comes from a study of CD8 T cells in ankylosing spondylitis. Overall study results and limits: Reportedly, disease-linked clones are significantly enriched in ankylosing spondylitis patients' matched synovial fluid.

In this sample, this clonotype turned up many times. What it recognizes is unknown. V trimming: 5 bases; J trimming: 10 bases; junction bases outside the gene matches: 8. The CDR3 is 13 residues long. CDR1 is MNHEY and CDR2 is SMNVEV in the germline V gene (reference sequence). The TCR beta libraries were generated through quantitative 5'-RACE incorporating molecular barcodes. TCRdb re-derived calls from the 5' RACE reads in MiXCR, one entry per CDR3 protein. The repertoire consists of fewer than 200,000 distinct CDR3 sequences, with around a sixth occurring once and the leading ten covering 3.5% to 5%.

The rearrangement joins TRBV27 to TRBJ2-5; TRBD1 matches at 9 bases. Sequencing was performed on blood, either unsorted or a sorted T cell fraction (not recorded which). This clonotype was sampled from a male donor aged 10-35 years with ankylosing spondylitis or in good health (not recorded which). The CDR3, as DNA: TGTGCCAGCAGTCCCCAGGACAGGGGCGGCCAGTACTTC. The encoded protein is CASSPQDRGGQYF.